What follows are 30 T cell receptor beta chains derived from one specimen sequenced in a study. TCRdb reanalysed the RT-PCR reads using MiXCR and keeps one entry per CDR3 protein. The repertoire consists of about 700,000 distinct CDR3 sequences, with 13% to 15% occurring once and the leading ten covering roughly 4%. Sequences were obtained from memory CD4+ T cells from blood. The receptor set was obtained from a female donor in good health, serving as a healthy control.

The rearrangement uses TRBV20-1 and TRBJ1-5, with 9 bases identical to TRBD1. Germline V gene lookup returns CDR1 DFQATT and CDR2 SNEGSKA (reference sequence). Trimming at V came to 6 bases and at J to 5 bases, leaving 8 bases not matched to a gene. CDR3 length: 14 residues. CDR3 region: CSANRDREDQPQHF. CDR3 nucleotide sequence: TGCAGTGCAAACCGGGACAGGGAAGATCAGCCCCAGCATTTT.

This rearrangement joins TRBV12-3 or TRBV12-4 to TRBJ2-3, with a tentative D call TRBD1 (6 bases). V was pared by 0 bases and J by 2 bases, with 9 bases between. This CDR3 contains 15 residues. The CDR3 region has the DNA TGTGCCAGCAGTTTAGCTGGGGGCACCACAGATACGCAGTATTTT. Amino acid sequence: CASSLAGGTTDTQYF.

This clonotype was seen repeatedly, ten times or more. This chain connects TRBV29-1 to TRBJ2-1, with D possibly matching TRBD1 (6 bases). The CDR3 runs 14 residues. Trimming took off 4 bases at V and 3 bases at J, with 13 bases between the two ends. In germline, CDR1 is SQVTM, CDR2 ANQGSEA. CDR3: CSVVGQGFYNEQFF. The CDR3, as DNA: TGCAGCGTTGTGGGGCAGGGGTTCTACAATGAGCAGTTCTTC.

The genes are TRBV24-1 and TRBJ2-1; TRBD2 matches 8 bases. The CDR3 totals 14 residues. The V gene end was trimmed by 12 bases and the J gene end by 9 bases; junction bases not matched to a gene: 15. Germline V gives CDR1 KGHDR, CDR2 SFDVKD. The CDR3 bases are TGTGCCGCACAGAGAGCGGGAGAGTCTGGTGAGCAGTTCTTC. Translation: CAAQRAGESGEQFF.

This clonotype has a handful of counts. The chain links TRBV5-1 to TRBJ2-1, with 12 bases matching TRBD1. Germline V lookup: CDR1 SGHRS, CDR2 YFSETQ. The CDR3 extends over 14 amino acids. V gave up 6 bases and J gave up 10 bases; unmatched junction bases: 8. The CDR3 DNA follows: TGCGCCAGCACCATAACCGGGACAGGGGGCGAGCAGTTCTTC. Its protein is CASTITGTGGEQFF.

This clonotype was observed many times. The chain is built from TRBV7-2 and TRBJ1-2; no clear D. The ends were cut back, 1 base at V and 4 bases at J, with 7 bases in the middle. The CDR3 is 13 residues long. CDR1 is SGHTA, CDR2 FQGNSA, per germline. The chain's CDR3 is CASSLDSLYGYTF. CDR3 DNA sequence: TGTGCCAGCAGCTTAGACAGCCTCTATGGCTACACCTTC.

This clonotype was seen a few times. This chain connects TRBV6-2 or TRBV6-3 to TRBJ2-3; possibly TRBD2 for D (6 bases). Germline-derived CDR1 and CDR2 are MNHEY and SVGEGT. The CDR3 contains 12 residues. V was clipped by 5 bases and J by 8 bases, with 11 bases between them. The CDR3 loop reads CASSGGTSTQYF. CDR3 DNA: TGTGCCAGCAGTGGGGGGACCAGTACGCAGTATTTT.

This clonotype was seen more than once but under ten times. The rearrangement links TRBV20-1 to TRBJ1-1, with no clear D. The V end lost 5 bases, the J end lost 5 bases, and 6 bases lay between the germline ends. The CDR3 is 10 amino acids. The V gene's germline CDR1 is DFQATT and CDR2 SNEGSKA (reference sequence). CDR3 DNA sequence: TGCAGTGCTCCTCGAACTGAAGCTTTCTTT. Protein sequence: CSAPRTEAFF.

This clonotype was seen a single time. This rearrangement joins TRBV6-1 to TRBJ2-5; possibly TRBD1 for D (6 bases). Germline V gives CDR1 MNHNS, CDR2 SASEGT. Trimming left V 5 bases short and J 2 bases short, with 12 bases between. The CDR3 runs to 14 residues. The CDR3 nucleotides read TGTGCCAGCAGTATTCAGGGGATACAAGAGACCCAGTACTTC. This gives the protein CASSIQGIQETQYF.

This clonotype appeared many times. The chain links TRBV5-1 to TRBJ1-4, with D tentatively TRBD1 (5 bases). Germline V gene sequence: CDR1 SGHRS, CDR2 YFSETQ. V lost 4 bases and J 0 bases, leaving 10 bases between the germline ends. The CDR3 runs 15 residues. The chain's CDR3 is CASSDTGATNEKLFF. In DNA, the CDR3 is TGCGCCAGCAGCGACACAGGTGCAACTAATGAAAAACTGTTTTTT.

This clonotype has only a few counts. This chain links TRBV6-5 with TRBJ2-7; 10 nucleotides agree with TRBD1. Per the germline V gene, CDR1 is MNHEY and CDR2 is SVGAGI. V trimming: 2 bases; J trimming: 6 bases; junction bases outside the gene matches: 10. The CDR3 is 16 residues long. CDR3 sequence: CASSYRGTGDRFEQYF. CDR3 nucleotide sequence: TGTGCCAGCAGTTACCGTGGGACAGGGGATAGGTTCGAGCAGTACTTC.

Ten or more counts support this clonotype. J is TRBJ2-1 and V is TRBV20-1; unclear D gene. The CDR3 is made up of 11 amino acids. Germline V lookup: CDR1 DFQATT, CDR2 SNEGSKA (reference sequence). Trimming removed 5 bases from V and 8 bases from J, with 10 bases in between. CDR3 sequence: CSAGSPDEQFF. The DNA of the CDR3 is TGCAGTGCTGGATCTCCGGATGAGCAGTTCTTC.

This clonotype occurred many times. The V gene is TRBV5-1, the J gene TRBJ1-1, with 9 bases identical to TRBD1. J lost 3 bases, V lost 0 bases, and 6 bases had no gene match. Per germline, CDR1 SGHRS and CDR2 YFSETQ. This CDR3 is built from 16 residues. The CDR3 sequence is CASSLVNRGLDTEAFF. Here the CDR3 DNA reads TGCGCCAGCAGCTTGGTTAACAGGGGGCTTGACACTGAAGCTTTCTTT.

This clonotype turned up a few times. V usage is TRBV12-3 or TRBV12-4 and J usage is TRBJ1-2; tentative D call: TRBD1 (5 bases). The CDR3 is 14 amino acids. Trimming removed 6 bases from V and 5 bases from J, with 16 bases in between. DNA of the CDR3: TGTGCCAGCAGCCGCAACAGGCCAACATATGGCTACACCTTC. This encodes CASSRNRPTYGYTF.

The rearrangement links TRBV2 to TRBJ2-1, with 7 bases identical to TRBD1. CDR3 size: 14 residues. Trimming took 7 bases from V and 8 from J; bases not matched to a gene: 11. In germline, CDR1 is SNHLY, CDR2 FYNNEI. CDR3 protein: CASNAQGKAYEQFF. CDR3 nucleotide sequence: TGTGCCAGCAATGCACAGGGGAAGGCGTATGAGCAGTTCTTC.

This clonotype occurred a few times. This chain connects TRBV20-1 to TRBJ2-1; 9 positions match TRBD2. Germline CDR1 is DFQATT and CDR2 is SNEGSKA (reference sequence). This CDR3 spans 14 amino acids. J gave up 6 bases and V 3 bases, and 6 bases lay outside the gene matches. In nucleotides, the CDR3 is TGCAGTGCTAGTCTAGCGGGAATTTTCAATGAGCAGTTCTTC. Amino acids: CSASLAGIFNEQFF.

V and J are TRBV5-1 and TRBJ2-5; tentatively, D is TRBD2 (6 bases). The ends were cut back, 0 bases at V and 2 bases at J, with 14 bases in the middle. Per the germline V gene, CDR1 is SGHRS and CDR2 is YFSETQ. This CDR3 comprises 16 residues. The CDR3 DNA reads TGCGCCAGCAGCTTGGAAGGGGACTCAATACAAGAGACCCAGTACTTC. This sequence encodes CASSLEGDSIQETQYF.

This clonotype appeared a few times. DNA for the CDR3: TGTGCCAGCAGCTTAGCGGGACCGGGGGCTAGAGAGCAGTACTTC. As protein: CASSLAGPGAREQYF. The chain recombines TRBV7-2 with TRBJ2-7, with D possibly being TRBD1 or TRBD2 (6 bases each). The V end was cut by 0 bases, the J end by 7 bases, with 16 bases between. CDR3 length: 15 residues. Germline loops: CDR1 SGHTA, CDR2 FQGNSA.

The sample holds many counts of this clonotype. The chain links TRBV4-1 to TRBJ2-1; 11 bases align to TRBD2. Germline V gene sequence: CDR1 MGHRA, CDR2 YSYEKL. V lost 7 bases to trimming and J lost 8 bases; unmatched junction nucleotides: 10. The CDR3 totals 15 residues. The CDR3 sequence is CASNPGLAETDEQFF. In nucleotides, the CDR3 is TGCGCCAGCAACCCGGGACTAGCGGAAACGGATGAGCAGTTCTTC.

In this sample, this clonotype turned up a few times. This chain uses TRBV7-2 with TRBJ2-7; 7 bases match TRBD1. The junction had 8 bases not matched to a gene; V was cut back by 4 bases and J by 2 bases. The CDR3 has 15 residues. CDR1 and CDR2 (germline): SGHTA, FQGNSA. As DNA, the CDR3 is TGTGCCAGCAGCTCAGCCGGGACAGCCACCTACGAGCAGTACTTC. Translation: CASSSAGTATYEQYF.

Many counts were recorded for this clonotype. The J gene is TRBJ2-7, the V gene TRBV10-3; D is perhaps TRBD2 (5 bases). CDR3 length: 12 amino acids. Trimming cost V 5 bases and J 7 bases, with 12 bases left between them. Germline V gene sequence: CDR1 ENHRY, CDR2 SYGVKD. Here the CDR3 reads CAISTDRREQYF. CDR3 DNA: TGTGCCATCAGTACAGATCGGAGGGAGCAGTACTTC.

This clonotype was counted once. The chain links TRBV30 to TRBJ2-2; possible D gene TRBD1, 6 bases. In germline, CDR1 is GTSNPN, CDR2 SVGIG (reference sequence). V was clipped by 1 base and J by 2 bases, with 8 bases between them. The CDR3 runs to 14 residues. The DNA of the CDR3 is TGTGCCTGGAGTGGGGGGCCCAACACCGGGGAGCTGTTTTTT. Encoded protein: CAWSGGPNTGELFF. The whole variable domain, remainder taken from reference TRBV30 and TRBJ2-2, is SQTIHQWPATLVQPVGSPLSLECTVEGTSNPNLYWYRQAAGRGLQLLFYSVGIGQISSEVPQNLSASRPQDRQFILSSKKLLLSDSGFYLCAWSGGPNTGELFFGEGSRLTVL.

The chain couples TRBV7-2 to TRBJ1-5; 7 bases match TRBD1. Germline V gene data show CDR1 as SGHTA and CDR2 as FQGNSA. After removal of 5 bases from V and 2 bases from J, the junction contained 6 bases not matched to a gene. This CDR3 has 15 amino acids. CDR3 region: CASSADRVGNQPQHF. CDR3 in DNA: TGTGCCAGCAGCGCAGACAGGGTTGGCAATCAGCCCCAGCATTTT.

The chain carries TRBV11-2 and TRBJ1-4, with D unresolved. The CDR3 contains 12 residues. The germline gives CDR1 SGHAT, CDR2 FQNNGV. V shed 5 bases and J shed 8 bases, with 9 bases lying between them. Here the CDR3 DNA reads TGTGCCAGCAGCCAGCGGTCGGAAAAACTGTTTTTT. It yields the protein CASSQRSEKLFF.

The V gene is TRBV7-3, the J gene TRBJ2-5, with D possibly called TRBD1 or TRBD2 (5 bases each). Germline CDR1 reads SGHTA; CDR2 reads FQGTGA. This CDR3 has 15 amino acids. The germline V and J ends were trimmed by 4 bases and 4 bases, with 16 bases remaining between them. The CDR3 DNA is TGTGCCAGCAGCTCCGGGACCACCGGACGAGAGACCCAGTACTTC. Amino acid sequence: CASSSGTTGRETQYF.

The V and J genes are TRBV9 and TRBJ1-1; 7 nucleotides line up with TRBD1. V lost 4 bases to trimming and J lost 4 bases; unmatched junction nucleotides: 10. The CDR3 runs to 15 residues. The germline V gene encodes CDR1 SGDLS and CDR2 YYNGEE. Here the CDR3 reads CASSPRKGGVTEAFF. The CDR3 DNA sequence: TGTGCCAGCAGCCCTCGTAAAGGGGGCGTCACTGAAGCTTTCTTT. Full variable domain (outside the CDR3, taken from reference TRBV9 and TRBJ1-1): DSGVTQTPKHLITATGQRVTLRCSPRSGDLSVYWYQQSLDQGLQFLIQYYNGEERAKGNILERFSAQQFPDLHSELNLSSLELGDSALYFCASSPRKGGVTEAFFGQGTRLTVV.

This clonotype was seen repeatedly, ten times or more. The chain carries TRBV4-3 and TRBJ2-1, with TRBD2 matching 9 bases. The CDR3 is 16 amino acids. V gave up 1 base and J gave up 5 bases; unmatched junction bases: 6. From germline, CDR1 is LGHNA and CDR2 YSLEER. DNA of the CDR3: TGCGCCAGCAGCCAAGGGACTAGCGTTCAAAACAATGAGCAGTTCTTC. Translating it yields CASSQGTSVQNNEQFF.

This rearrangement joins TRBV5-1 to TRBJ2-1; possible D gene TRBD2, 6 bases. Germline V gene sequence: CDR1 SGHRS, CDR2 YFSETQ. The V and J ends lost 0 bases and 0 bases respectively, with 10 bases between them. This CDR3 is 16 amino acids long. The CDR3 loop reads CASSLAPAGSYNEQFF. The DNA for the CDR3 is TGCGCCAGCAGCTTGGCCCCAGCGGGCTCCTACAATGAGCAGTTCTTC.

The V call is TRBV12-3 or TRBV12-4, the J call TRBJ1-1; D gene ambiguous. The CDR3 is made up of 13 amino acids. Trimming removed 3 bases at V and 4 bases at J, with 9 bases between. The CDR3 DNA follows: TGTGCCAGCAGTTTTAGGGTGGCCACTGAAGCTTTCTTT. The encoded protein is CASSFRVATEAFF.

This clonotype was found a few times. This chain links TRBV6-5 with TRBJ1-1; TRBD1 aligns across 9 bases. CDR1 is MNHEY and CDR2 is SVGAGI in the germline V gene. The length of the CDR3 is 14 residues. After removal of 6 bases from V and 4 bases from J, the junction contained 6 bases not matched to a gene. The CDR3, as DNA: TGTGCCAGCAGCACAGGACAGGGGAGCACTGAAGCTTTCTTT. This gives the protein CASSTGQGSTEAFF.